What follows are 28 T cell receptor beta chains derived from one specimen sequenced in a study of T cells after yellow fever vaccination. One entry per CDR3 protein results from TCRdb running MiXCR on the 5' RACE reads. This table has approximately 24,000 distinct CDR3 sequences, 5.5% appearing once. Sequenced material: PBMCs, either bulk or a sorted T-cell subset (CD4+, CD8+, memory, or dextramer-sorted; not recorded which), taken 15 days after the yellow fever booster vaccination. The receptors here all came from a man under 40 who received the YFV17D yellow fever vaccine.

This clonotype was seen ten or more times. The gene calls are TRBV18 and TRBJ2-1, with a possible D match to TRBD2 (6 bases). CDR1 is KGHSH, CDR2 LQKENI, per germline. This CDR3 has 16 amino acids. The germline V and J ends were trimmed by 2 bases and 5 bases, with 16 bases remaining between them. In DNA form, the CDR3 reads TGTGCCAGCTCACCAAGATGGCGGGAAAGGGACAATGAGCAGTTCTTC. Translation: CASSPRWRERDNEQFF.

This clonotype occurred many times. CDR3: CATSGTGINYGYTF. In DNA, the CDR3 is TGTGCCACCAGTGGTACAGGGATTAACTATGGCTACACCTTC. J is TRBJ1-2 and V is TRBV24-1; a possible D gene is TRBD1 (6 bases). With 5 bases removed from V and 1 base from J, the gap between germline ends came to 10 bases. The CDR3 consists of 14 residues. Germline V gene lookup returns CDR1 KGHDR and CDR2 SFDVKD.

This clonotype appeared many times. The V call is TRBV11-2, the J call TRBJ2-5; D tentatively fits TRBD1 or TRBD2 (5 bases each). Trimming pared 2 bases from V and 4 bases from J, leaving 14 bases between. CDR1 and CDR2 (germline): SGHAT, FQNNGV. The CDR3 has 15 residues. The CDR3 bases are TGTGCCAGCAGCTTAACGGGGACCGTTGGAGAGACCCAGTACTTC. Translation: CASSLTGTVGETQYF.

This clonotype was observed many times. The chain has TRBV7-2 and TRBJ2-5; tentative D call: TRBD2 (5 bases). Per the germline V gene, CDR1 is SGHTA and CDR2 is FQGNSA. The CDR3 is 15 amino acids. V lost 2 bases to trimming and J lost 3 bases, with 13 bases between them. CDR3 bases: TGTGCCAGCAGCTTAAATCGGGGAGTAGAAGAGACCCAGTACTTC. It is translated as CASSLNRGVEETQYF.

This clonotype was counted ten times or more. The chain recombines TRBV19 with TRBJ2-1; weak D call: TRBD1 (5 bases). Germline V gene sequence: CDR1 LNHDA, CDR2 SQIVND (reference sequence). The CDR3 contains 15 residues. V was pared by 3 bases and J by 3 bases, with 12 bases between. The CDR3 sequence is CASSISQGSYNEQFF. CDR3 bases: TGTGCCAGTAGTATCAGCCAGGGAAGCTACAATGAGCAGTTCTTC.

Ten or more counts support this clonotype. The rearrangement joins TRBV7-2 to TRBJ2-7; D is perhaps TRBD2 (7 bases). V lost 7 bases and J 3 bases, leaving 19 bases between the germline ends. CDR1 is SGHTA and CDR2 is FQGNSA in the germline V gene. The CDR3 runs to 15 residues. CDR3 sequence reads: CASTRGGALRYEQYF. CDR3 nucleotides: TGTGCCAGCACCCGAGGGGGGGCCTTACGCTACGAGCAGTACTTC.

This clonotype was seen at least ten times. The chain combines TRBV11-2 with TRBJ2-3, with a tentative D call TRBD1 (5 bases). Germline values: CDR1 SGHAT, CDR2 FQNNGV. V was pared by 1 base and J by 6 bases, with 17 bases between. This CDR3 region has 16 residues. CDR3 nucleotides: TGTGCCAGCAGCTTAGCCCTAGGACATTCCCGGGATACGCAGTATTTT. Translating it yields CASSLALGHSRDTQYF.

This clonotype was seen many times. V usage is TRBV20-1 and J usage is TRBJ2-1; TRBD2 matches at 10 bases. After removal of 1 base from V and 8 bases from J, the junction contained 17 bases not matched to a gene. Germline V gene sequence: CDR1 DFQATT, CDR2 SNEGSKA (reference sequence). The CDR3 is 18 residues long. CDR3 protein: CSARASTLLAGVYDEQFF. CDR3 DNA: TGCAGTGCTAGAGCTTCTACCCTCCTAGCGGGAGTATACGATGAGCAGTTCTTC.

This clonotype has ten or more counts. The chain links TRBV6-5 to TRBJ2-2; D might be TRBD1 (6 bases). CDR3 length: 16 residues. Germline-derived CDR1 and CDR2 are MNHEY and SVGAGI. The V and J ends lost 6 bases and 5 bases respectively, with 19 bases between them. The DNA for the CDR3 is TGTGCCAGCAGCCCATTCTCCTCACAGGGTACCGGGGAGCTGTTTTTT. It translates to CASSPFSSQGTGELFF.

This clonotype was detected many times. The gene calls are TRBV5-4 and TRBJ2-2; the D call may be TRBD1 or TRBD2 (6 bases each). The length of the CDR3 is 15 residues. Looked up from germline, CDR1 is SGHNT and CDR2 is YYREEE (reference sequence). V was shortened by 0 bases and J by 5 bases, with 11 bases between the two germline ends. CDR3 amino acids: CASSLAGAGTGELFF. Written as DNA, the CDR3 is TGTGCCAGCAGCTTGGCGGGGGCAGGGACCGGGGAGCTGTTTTTT. The full variable domain, rest sourced from reference TRBV5-4 and TRBJ2-2, is ETGVTQSPTHLIKTRGQQVTLRCSSQSGHNTVSWYQQALGQGPQFIFQYYREEENGRGNFPPRFSGLQFPNYSSELNVNALELDDSALYLCASSLAGAGTGELFFGEGSRLTVL.

This clonotype has ten or more counts. The chain uses TRBV29-1 and TRBJ2-1; D uncertain. This CDR3 comprises 12 residues. Germline CDR1 is SQVTM and CDR2 is ANQGSEA. Trimming cost V 3 bases and J 3 bases, with 6 bases left between them. The CDR3 is CSVEICYNEQFF. CDR3 bases: TGCAGCGTTGAGATATGCTACAATGAGCAGTTCTTC.

This clonotype was counted at least ten times. The chain has TRBV6-6 and TRBJ1-1; D uncertain. V was trimmed by 7 bases and J by 3 bases, leaving 9 bases between them. The germline CDR1 and CDR2 sequences are MNHNY and SVGAGI (reference sequence). The CDR3 extends over 12 amino acids. The CDR3 nucleotides read TGTGCCAGCACCTACGGGTACACTGAAGCTTTCTTT. Residues: CASTYGYTEAFF.

This clonotype was seen repeatedly, ten times or more. V and J are TRBV5-1 and TRBJ2-5, with 8 nucleotides matching TRBD1. The V segment lost 4 bases and the J segment 5 bases; nucleotides outside the gene matches: 10. Per germline, CDR1 SGHRS and CDR2 YFSETQ. This CDR3 spans 15 amino acids. The CDR3 region has the DNA TGCGCCAGCAGCCCCTGGACAGGGACGGGGGAGACCCAGTACTTC. Translated: CASSPWTGTGETQYF.

Many counts were recorded for this clonotype. The V and J genes are TRBV2 and TRBJ2-1, with D unresolved. Germline V CDR1 and CDR2: SNHLY, FYNNEI. CDR3 length equals 15 residues. The V gene lost 1 base and the J gene lost 3 bases, with 10 bases spanning the gap. This chain's CDR3 is CASSEGPIYYNEQFF. The CDR3 DNA follows: TGTGCCAGCAGTGAAGGCCCCATCTACTACAATGAGCAGTTCTTC.

This clonotype was recorded many times. The gene calls are TRBV29-1 and TRBJ2-3; 13 bases map to TRBD2. V trimming: 4 bases; J trimming: 2 bases; junction bases outside the gene matches: 3. CDR1 is SQVTM, CDR2 ANQGSEA, per germline. The CDR3 is 15 residues long. This chain's CDR3 is CSVGLAGGLTDTQYF. The CDR3 coding sequence is TGCAGCGTTGGACTAGCGGGAGGACTCACAGATACGCAGTATTTT.

This clonotype has a count of ten or more. J is TRBJ2-7 and V is TRBV7-9; tentative D call: TRBD1 (5 bases). The germline CDR1 and CDR2 sequences are SEHNR and FQNEAQ (reference sequence). The CDR3 totals 12 residues. V shed 2 bases and J shed 7 bases, with 9 bases lying between them. This CDR3 is CASSLTPGEQYF. CDR3 bases: TGTGCCAGCAGCTTAACTCCAGGGGAGCAGTACTTC. Supplemented by reference TRBV7-9 and TRBJ2-7, the full variable domain reads DTGVSQNPRHKITKRGQNVTFRCDPISEHNRLYWYRQTLGQGPEFLTYFQNEAQLEKSRLLSDRFSAERPKGSFSTLEIQRTEQGDSAMYLCASSLTPGEQYFGPGTRLTVT.

This clonotype turned up a few times. CDR3 region: CSVLSGTANTGELFF. The DNA of the CDR3 is TGCAGTGTCCTCTCCGGGACGGCGAACACCGGGGAGCTGTTTTTT. The chain recombines TRBV20-1 with TRBJ2-2, with D tentatively TRBD1 or TRBD2 (5 bases each). The CDR3 covers 15 residues. Trimming cost V 7 bases and J 0 bases, with 15 bases left between them. Germline V gives CDR1 DFQATT, CDR2 SNEGSKA (reference sequence).

This clonotype was counted at least ten times. The CDR3 DNA sequence: TGTGCCACCAGCAGAGAGGATCTGAGCACAGATACGCAGTATTTT. This gives the protein CATSREDLSTDTQYF. The chain is built from TRBV15 and TRBJ2-3; no clear D. The CDR3 loop spans 15 amino acids. V lost 0 bases to trimming and J lost 0 bases, with 7 bases between them. CDR1 is LNHNV and CDR2 is YYDKDF in the germline V gene (reference sequence).

This clonotype was seen repeatedly, ten times or more. V usage is TRBV5-1 and J usage is TRBJ2-1; D may be TRBD2 (5 bases). V lost 2 bases and J lost 4, with 13 bases in between. This CDR3 is built from 15 residues. The germline gives CDR1 SGHRS, CDR2 YFSETQ. As DNA, the CDR3 is TGCGCCAGCAGCTTCCCGGACCGAGGGTACAATGAGCAGTTCTTC. Amino acids: CASSFPDRGYNEQFF.

Relative to its sample, this clonotype is large. This sequence joins TRBV29-1 and TRBJ2-1; D possibly corresponds to TRBD2 (6 bases). The CDR3 spans 16 residues. Germline V gives CDR1 SQVTM, CDR2 ANQGSEA. V was trimmed by 6 bases and J by 1 base, leaving 19 bases between them. CDR3 coding DNA: TGCAGCGTGATGGAGGGTAGGCCCCCTTCCTACAATGAGCAGTTCTTC. Amino acids: CSVMEGRPPSYNEQFF.

This clonotype has ten or more counts. J is TRBJ2-3 and V is TRBV28; D is ambiguous. This CDR3 spans 12 amino acids. V was cut by 2 bases and J by 0 bases, with 0 bases left in between. The germline V gene encodes CDR1 MDHEN and CDR2 SYDVKM. The CDR3 bases are TGTGCCAGCAGTTTAAGCACAGATACGCAGTATTTT. It codes for CASSLSTDTQYF.

This clonotype has at least ten counts. The V call is TRBV7-2, the J call TRBJ2-5; 9 bases are shared with TRBD1. Germline assignment: CDR1 SGHTA and CDR2 FQGNSA. V was pared by 3 bases and J by 3 bases, with 8 bases of the junction left unmatched. The CDR3 totals 16 residues. DNA for the CDR3: TGTGCCAGCAGCTTCTTCCGGGACAGGGTGGAAGAGACCCAGTACTTC. This gives the protein CASSFFRDRVEETQYF. The full variable domain, its missing parts supplied by reference TRBV7-2 and TRBJ2-5, is GAGVSQSPSNKVTEKGKDVELRCDPISGHTALYWYRQSLGQGLEFLIYFQGNSAPDKSGLPSDRFSAERTGGSVSTLTIQRTQQEDSAVYLCASSFFRDRVEETQYFGPGTRLLVL.

Ten or more counts support this clonotype. The chain joins TRBV18 to TRBJ2-2; the D gene is possibly TRBD2 (5 bases). V dropped 1 base and J dropped 7 bases, with 13 bases sitting between them. The V gene's germline CDR1 is KGHSH and CDR2 LQKENI. This CDR3 has 15 residues. The CDR3 loop is CASSPQASKGGELFF. The CDR3 DNA sequence: TGTGCCAGCTCACCACAGGCTAGCAAAGGCGGGGAGCTGTTTTTT. Complete variable domain (other parts from reference TRBV18 and TRBJ2-2): NAGVMQNPRHLVRRRGQEARLRCSPMKGHSHVYWYRQLPEEGLKFMVYLQKENIIDESGMPKERFSAEFPKEGPSILRIQQVVRGDSAAYFCASSPQASKGGELFFGEGSRLTVL.

Ten or more counts support this clonotype. J is TRBJ2-7 and V is TRBV7-8; TRBD2 aligns across 8 bases. V lost 6 bases to trimming and J lost 4 bases; unmatched junction nucleotides: 8. This CDR3 is built from 14 residues. The germline V gene encodes CDR1 SGHVS and CDR2 FQNEAQ. The CDR3 reads CASSSGTRDYEQYF. CDR3 nucleotide sequence: TGTGCCAGCAGTTCCGGGACTAGGGATTACGAGCAGTACTTC.

The gene calls are TRBV7-2 and TRBJ2-1; D not certain. CDR1 is SGHTA, CDR2 FQGNSA, per germline. This CDR3 spans 15 amino acids. Trimming left V 5 bases short and J 1 base short, with 12 bases between. The chain's CDR3 is CASSNDVSSYNEQFF. The CDR3 DNA reads TGTGCCAGCAGCAACGACGTAAGTTCCTACAATGAGCAGTTCTTC.

There are many counts of this clonotype. J is TRBJ2-5 and V is TRBV15; 9 bases match TRBD1. From germline, CDR1 is LNHNV and CDR2 YYDKDF (reference sequence). V trimming: 4 bases; J trimming: 5 bases; junction bases outside the gene matches: 2. This CDR3 comprises 13 residues. This CDR3 reads CATSIGQGETQYF. The CDR3, as DNA: TGTGCCACCAGCATCGGACAGGGGGAGACCCAGTACTTC.

This clonotype was seen at least ten times. The CDR3 DNA reads as TGTGCCAGCAGTTACGTGGGGTCGGAAGAGACCCAGTACTTC. This sequence encodes CASSYVGSEETQYF. The rearrangement links TRBV6-5 to TRBJ2-5; D ambiguous. The CDR3 loop spans 14 amino acids. Germline V gene data show CDR1 as MNHEY and CDR2 as SVGAGI. V gave up 2 bases and J gave up 3 bases, with 10 bases separating them.

This clonotype has a count of ten or more. The chain joins TRBV7-2 to TRBJ1-4; TRBD1 agrees at 8 bases. The germline V gene encodes CDR1 SGHTA and CDR2 FQGNSA. The CDR3 is 14 amino acids. The V segment lost 6 bases and the J segment 8 bases; nucleotides outside the gene matches: 8. CDR3 DNA sequence: TGTGCCAGCAGTGAAGGACAGGGCGTGGAAAAACTGTTTTTT. It translates to CASSEGQGVEKLFF. Full variable domain (missing parts from reference TRBV7-2 and TRBJ1-4): GAGVSQSPSNKVTEKGKDVELRCDPISGHTALYWYRQSLGQGLEFLIYFQGNSAPDKSGLPSDRFSAERTGGSVSTLTIQRTQQEDSAVYLCASSEGQGVEKLFFGSGTQLSVL.